Listed below are T cell receptor beta chains from one sample, sequenced in a study of T-cell reconstitution after alpha-beta-depleted transplantation in children. One entry per CDR3 protein, called by TCRdb with MiXCR from the PCR reads. The sample records a few hundred thousand distinct CDR3 sequences, about an eighth being singletons. This specimen consisted of PBMCs, obtained from the stem cell graft. These receptors were taken from a human donor who donated a stem cell graft to a child with Fanconi anemia. The CDR3 runs from the conserved cysteine through the conserved F or W. The D gene is left open where the match is weak. Size is stated for part of the rows, as once, few or many counts, or as a class when the clone is expanded.

D gene	clone size	V gene	J gene	CDR3 protein	CDR3 DNA
.	.	TRBV20-1	TRBJ1-1	CSAPDRTKNTEAFF	TGCAGTGCTCCCGACAGGACGAAGAACACTGAAGCTTTCTTT
.	many	TRBV12-3/TRBV12-4	TRBJ1-1	CASSLAASTEAFF	TGTGCCAGCAGTTTGGCAGCGAGCACTGAAGCTTTCTTT
.	many	TRBV7-3	TRBJ2-4	CASSLTGTPPGIQYF	TGTGCCAGCAGCTTAACGGGGACCCCTCCGGGCATTCAGTACTTC
.	.	TRBV5-1	TRBJ2-1	CASSLAGWAGSSYNEQFF	TGCGCCAGCAGCTTGGCTGGGTGGGCGGGGAGCTCCTACAATGAGCAGTTCTTC
.	.	TRBV4-3	TRBJ2-3	CASSQDWETTDTQYF	TGCGCCAGCAGCCAAGATTGGGAGACCACAGATACGCAGTATTTT
.	many	TRBV20-1	TRBJ1-5	CSASLGGNQPQHF	TGCAGTGCTAGTTTGGGCGGCAATCAGCCCCAGCATTTT
.	.	TRBV7-9	TRBJ2-1	CASTPPNNEQFF	TGTGCCAGCACCCCGCCAAACAATGAGCAGTTCTTC
.	many	TRBV20-1	TRBJ2-1	CSALPGGLDEQFF	TGCAGTGCCCTCCCGGGGGGCTTGGATGAGCAGTTCTTC
TRBD2	.	TRBV4-3	TRBJ2-2	CASSQGLAGGHTGELFF	TGCGCCAGCAGCCAAGGACTAGCGGGGGGGCACACCGGGGAGCTGTTTTTT
.	.	TRBV20-1	TRBJ2-4	CSAREGENGIQYF	TGCAGTGCTAGAGAGGGAGAGAACGGCATTCAGTACTTC
.	.	TRBV29-1	TRBJ2-1	CSGSSYNEQFF	TGCAGCGGGAGCTCCTACAATGAGCAGTTCTTC
TRBD1	many	TRBV4-2	TRBJ1-1	CASSTQRDRGNTEAFF	TGTGCCAGCAGCACCCAGCGAGACAGGGGGAACACTGAAGCTTTCTTT
TRBD1	many	TRBV12-3/TRBV12-4	TRBJ1-2	CASSRGTGTNYGYTF	TGTGCCAGCAGTCGAGGGACAGGGACTAACTATGGCTACACCTTC
TRBD1	many	TRBV20-1	TRBJ1-5	CSASFGQGGQPQHF	TGCAGTGCTAGTTTTGGACAGGGAGGACAGCCCCAGCATTTT
.	.	TRBV30	TRBJ1-2	CAWSRTVHNYGYTF	TGTGCCTGGAGCCGGACAGTTCATAACTATGGCTACACCTTC
.	many	TRBV5-1	TRBJ2-2	CASSLGLVLRTANTGELFF	TGCGCCAGCAGCCTAGGACTCGTTCTAAGAACAGCGAACACCGGGGAGCTGTTTTTT
.	few	TRBV29-1	TRBJ1-2	CSVEARSGYTF	TGCAGCGTTGAAGCCCGGAGTGGCTACACCTTC
.	many	TRBV12-3/TRBV12-4	TRBJ2-3	CASSLAQTGLVGDTQYF	TGTGCCAGCAGTTTAGCGCAAACGGGGCTGGTAGGAGATACGCAGTATTTT
TRBD1	.	TRBV4-2	TRBJ2-5	CASSPNPTGLGGQETQYF	TGTGCCAGCAGCCCAAACCCGACAGGGCTTGGGGGCCAAGAGACCCAGTACTTC
TRBD1	many	TRBV6-6	TRBJ1-1	CASSYGDREFYTEAFF	TGTGCCAGCAGTTACGGGGACAGGGAGTTTTATACTGAAGCTTTCTTT
.	.	TRBV9	TRBJ2-5	CASSVDGAPQETQYF	TGTGCCAGCAGCGTAGATGGGGCCCCCCAAGAGACCCAGTACTTC
.	many	TRBV13	TRBJ2-1	CASTHFSDNEQFF	TGTGCCAGCACCCATTTTAGTGACAATGAGCAGTTCTTC
TRBD1	.	TRBV3-1	TRBJ2-5	CASSPNTGAPQETQYF	TGTGCCAGCAGCCCAAACACAGGGGCCCCTCAAGAGACCCAGTACTTC
TRBD1	many	TRBV3-1	TRBJ2-7	CASSQGYRGYEQYF	TGTGCCAGCAGCCAAGGATACAGGGGCTACGAGCAGTACTTC
.	.	TRBV29-1	TRBJ2-3	CSRGGQEDTQYF	TGCAGCAGGGGGGGCCAGGAAGATACGCAGTATTTT
.	few	TRBV15	TRBJ1-1	CATSRGLLTDTGNTEAFF	TGTGCCACCAGCAGAGGTTTGCTTACGGACACGGGGAACACTGAAGCTTTCTTT
.	few	TRBV7-9	TRBJ2-1	CASSLNAKGEQFF	TGTGCCAGCAGCTTAAATGCGAAGGGTGAGCAGTTCTTC
.	many	TRBV2	TRBJ2-7	CASLGPGYEQYF	TGTGCCAGCTTGGGACCTGGGTACGAGCAGTACTTC
.	many	TRBV7-2	TRBJ2-1	CASSLRRYNEQFF	TGTGCCAGCAGCCTACGTCGCTACAATGAGCAGTTCTTC
TRBD2	few	TRBV29-1	TRBJ2-1	CSVEGGGLSYNEQFF	TGCAGCGTTGAAGGCGGGGGTCTCTCCTACAATGAGCAGTTCTTC
.	few	TRBV6-1	TRBJ2-3	CASSEQGGFGTDTQYF	TGTGCCAGCAGTGAACAAGGCGGGTTTGGCACAGATACGCAGTATTTT
.	many	TRBV7-3	TRBJ1-1	CASSPTGPGTEAFF	TGTGCCAGCAGCCCCACAGGGCCTGGAACTGAAGCTTTCTTT
TRBD1	many	TRBV27	TRBJ2-1	CASSAGTGTLHEQFF	TGTGCCAGCAGTGCCGGGACAGGAACACTCCATGAGCAGTTCTTC
.	many	TRBV14	TRBJ2-5	CASSPLDLQETQYF	TGTGCCAGCAGCCCCCTGGACCTCCAAGAGACCCAGTACTTC
.	.	TRBV13	TRBJ2-2	CASSPGAIGELFF	TGTGCCAGCAGCCCCGGGGCGATCGGGGAGCTGTTTTTT
.	few	TRBV12-5	TRBJ2-3	CASGVWGADTQYF	TGTGCTAGTGGCGTTTGGGGGGCAGATACGCAGTATTTT
.	.	TRBV3-1	TRBJ1-1	CASSPHPGTEAFF	TGTGCCAGCAGCCCACATCCTGGGACTGAAGCTTTCTTT
.	.	TRBV6-1	TRBJ2-7	CASSEGGASFQQYF	TGTGCCAGCAGTGAAGGAGGCGCAAGCTTCCAGCAGTACTTC
TRBD2	few	TRBV6-5	TRBJ2-1	CASSYSSGEGGNEQFF	TGTGCCAGCAGTTACTCGAGCGGGGAAGGTGGCAATGAGCAGTTCTTC
TRBD1	.	TRBV5-1	TRBJ2-5	CASEQGNMQETQYF	TGCGCCAGTGAACAGGGGAACATGCAAGAGACCCAGTACTTC
.	many	TRBV27	TRBJ1-4	CASRSTGREKLFF	TGTGCCAGCAGATCGACCGGCAGGGAAAAACTGTTTTTT
.	few	TRBV12-3/TRBV12-4	TRBJ2-1	CASSLTPPYEQFF	TGTGCCAGCAGTTTAACCCCCCCTTATGAGCAGTTCTTC
.	.	TRBV3-1	TRBJ2-7	CASTNGGRNEQYF	TGTGCCAGCACCAACGGGGGTAGGAACGAGCAGTACTTC
.	many	TRBV7-2	TRBJ1-2	CASSPGILYGYTF	TGTGCCAGCAGCCCGGGGATTCTCTATGGCTACACCTTC
TRBD2	.	TRBV25-1	TRBJ2-1	CASSPGGLGGNEQFF	TGTGCCAGCAGCCCGGGGGGGTTGGGAGGGAATGAGCAGTTCTTC
.	.	TRBV20-1	TRBJ1-6	CSATPRAYSPLHF	TGCAGTGCTACTCCCAGGGCGTATTCACCCCTCCACTTT
TRBD2	.	TRBV10-3	TRBJ2-1	CAITKGLAGGPSF	TGTGCCATCACGAAGGGACTAGCGGGGGGGCCTAGCTTC
.	many	TRBV4-3	TRBJ2-1	CASSQDKVDNEQFF	TGCGCCAGCAGCCAGGACAAAGTTGACAATGAGCAGTTCTTC
.	.	TRBV12-3/TRBV12-4	TRBJ1-5	CASSLTDSSNQPQHF	TGTGCCAGCAGTTTGACAGATTCTAGCAATCAGCCCCAGCATTTT
.	many	TRBV7-8	TRBJ1-2	CASSPRGVVYGYTF	TGTGCCAGCAGCCCCCGCGGCGTCGTCTATGGCTACACCTTC
.	few	TRBV12-3/TRBV12-4	TRBJ1-2	CASSQTPGNGYTF	TGTGCCAGCAGCCAGACCCCCGGCAACGGCTACACCTTC
.	many	TRBV12-3/TRBV12-4	TRBJ2-1	CASSLRVGAANEQFF	TGTGCCAGCAGTCTTCGTGTAGGGGCGGCTAATGAGCAGTTCTTC